This T cell receptor beta chain emerged from a study of blood T cell repertoires in COVID-19. The overall study: Researchers got acute and convalescent COVID-19 samples from the United States, Italy and Spain. The analysed material was cDNA or gDNA that came from T cells, B-cell-depleted T cells, or PBMCs.

CDR3 length: 11 residues. The V end lost 7 bases, the J end lost 9 bases, and 12 bases lay between the germline ends. Original handling: Amplification of reference gene primers provided the estimated nucleated cell counts. Sequencing used immunoSEQ multiplex PCR; TCRdb keeps in-frame clones, though not all of them. V and J calls plus clone size are reproduced from that table; the DNA served to infer D and trimming. Of approximately 90,000 clones detected, about 80% appear once; the ten largest clones hold around 21%. V gene TRBV12-3 or TRBV12-4 combines with J gene TRBJ1-1; D possibly corresponds to TRBD1 (6 bases). Sequencing used peripheral blood. This receptor was obtained from a woman aged 80 or older with acute or convalescent COVID-19. The CDR3 DNA is TGTGCCAGCACCCAACAGGGAAAAGCTTTCTTT. Protein sequence: CASTQQGKAFF.